The clone carrying this T cell receptor (beta chain) was seen at least ten times. Specified time point: newly diagnosed GD, antithyroid drugs for less than 3 months. Generation of the TCR library employed RNA extracted from PBMCs. This specimen belongs to a study of regulatory T cells in long-lasting Graves disease. V lost 5 bases to trimming and J lost 0 bases, with 17 bases between them. This CDR3 contains 16 residues. The TCR beta library used iRepertoire HTBI primers with Arm-PCR amplification of CDR3. TCRdb reanalysed the multiplex PCR reads using MiXCR and keeps one entry per CDR3 protein. The sample includes 540,000 or so distinct CDR3 sequences, roughly 13% seen only once; the top ten take about 9.1%. The sample was also linked to a second study, of T cells in Graves' hyperthyroidism and ophthalmopathy.

This sequence was found in a man aged 25-45 years with Graves disease. Specimen: peripheral blood mononuclear cells (PBMCs), collected at new diagnosis, from a patient treated with antithyroid drugs. The chain is built from TRBV12-3 or TRBV12-4 and TRBJ2-7; D not resolved. For the CDR3, the DNA is TGTGCCAGCAGTCCCCCTCTTGCTTTAAGCTCCTACGAGCAGTACTTC. Amino acid sequence: CASSPPLALSSYEQYF.